The 4 T cell receptor beta chains below all came from one sample that was sequenced in a study of identical twins. Each CDR3 protein gets one entry after TCRdb re-called the 5' RACE reads with MiXCR. The sample records fewer than 650,000 distinct CDR3 sequences, approximately 10% being singletons. These data were also reused for a study on yellow fever vaccine responses in identical twins.

The specimen sequenced was PBMCs. Receptors were obtained from a woman between 18 and 30 years old in good health.

This clonotype was counted a few times. This chain uses TRBV20-1 with TRBJ2-2; weak D call: TRBD1 (6 bases). Germline V CDR1 and CDR2: DFQATT, SNEGSKA (reference sequence). The CDR3 has 14 amino acids. V dropped 3 bases and J dropped 5 bases, with 13 bases sitting between them. CDR3 protein: CSASVQGSTGELFF. The CDR3 DNA reads as TGCAGTGCTAGTGTCCAGGGGTCGACCGGGGAGCTGTTTTTT.

The genes are TRBV5-1 and TRBJ2-6, with 9 bases aligning to TRBD1. The CDR3 is 21 amino acids. V lost 0 bases and J lost 0; bases outside the gene matches: 13. Per the germline V gene, CDR1 is SGHRS and CDR2 is YFSETQ. Here the CDR3 DNA reads TGCGCCAGCAGCTTGGGGCCCACCGGGACAGGGCTCTTCTCTGGGGCCAACGTCCTGACTTTC. This codes for CASSLGPTGTGLFSGANVLTF.

In its sample, this clonotype was seen many times. The V and J genes are TRBV6-2 or TRBV6-3 and TRBJ2-5, with unresolved D. V was pared by 4 bases and J by 4 bases, with 7 bases between. Germline CDR1 and CDR2: MNHEY and SVGEGT. This CDR3 contains 12 residues. Written as DNA, the CDR3 is TGTGCCAGCAGTTGGGTCTCAGAGACCCAGTACTTC. Translated: CASSWVSETQYF.

The rearrangement uses TRBV2 and TRBJ1-5; the match to TRBD1 covers 7 bases. The trim removed 8 bases at V and 1 base at J, leaving 8 bases unmatched. CDR1 SNHLY and CDR2 FYNNEI come from the germline V gene. The CDR3 contains 15 residues. CDR3 residues: CASDKQGLSNQPQHF. As DNA, the CDR3 is TGTGCCAGCGATAAACAGGGGTTAAGCAATCAGCCCCAGCATTTT.